This T cell receptor beta chain derives from a study of blood T cells in healthy people across ages. Turning to the study itself: Using template switching, researchers captured about one barcoded beta molecule for each two T cells.

Note on this clonotype: The target antigen is unknown.

Study-level results: Comparison with aged donors showed that long-lived donors had more naive CD4+ cells and higher diversity. Investigators treated diversity estimates from one million T cells as underestimates.

The V segment lost 3 bases and the J segment 2 bases; nucleotides outside the gene matches: 8. Per the germline V gene, CDR1 is SGHVS and CDR2 is FNYEAQ. CDR3 length: 16 amino acids. Through a sample-barcoded 5' primer and a J-beta primer mix, a second PCR was run for roughly 6 to 12 cycles. Sequencing of every sample gave 2.5 million or more CDR3-containing paired-end reads. MiXCR, run by TCRdb on the 5' RACE reads, gives a single entry per CDR3 protein. Of more than 500,000 distinct CDR3 sequences in the sample, approximately 27% were seen once. The J gene is TRBJ2-7, the V gene TRBV7-6, with 9 bases aligning to TRBD2. The sequence came from a woman between 70 and 85 years old in good health. Sequenced input: blood. This CDR3 reads CASSLLSGGLTYEQYF. CDR3 coding DNA: TGTGCCAGCAGCTTGCTTAGCGGGGGCCTGACCTACGAGCAGTACTTC.